These T cell receptor beta chains were read from a single sample in a study of cytomegalovirus exposure and HLA in healthy donors. Assay used: immunoSEQ multiplex PCR; TCRdb lists only in-frame clones, some missing. The sample holds fewer than 150,000 clones, 88% seen once. Sequenced input: PBMCs. The receptors originated from a man aged 18 to 29 in good health and CMV-seronegative. The CDR3 runs from the conserved cysteine through the conserved F or W. A D gene is named only where the DNA matches it firmly. Size is stated for part of the rows, as once, few or many counts, or as a class when the clone is expanded.

J gene: TRBJ1-5
V gene: TRBV5-1
clone size: .
D gene: TRBD1
CDR3 protein: CASSPGDRGNQPQHF
CDR3 DNA: TGCGCCAGCAGCCCTGGGGACAGGGGGAATCAGCCCCAGCATTTT

J gene: TRBJ1-5
V gene: TRBV10-3
clone size: .
D gene: .
CDR3 protein: CAISGGLGNQPQHF
CDR3 DNA: TGTGCCATCAGTGGGGGGCTCGGGAATCAGCCCCAGCATTTT

J gene: TRBJ2-1
V gene: TRBV2
clone size: .
D gene: .
CDR3 protein: CASRTGNEQFF
CDR3 DNA: TGTGCCAGCAGGACAGGTAATGAGCAGTTCTTC

J gene: TRBJ1-5
V gene: TRBV6-1
clone size: .
D gene: TRBD1
CDR3 protein: CASSEGDRLPSNQPQHF
CDR3 DNA: TGTGCCAGCAGTGAGGGGGACAGGCTCCCTAGCAATCAGCCCCAGCATTTT

J gene: TRBJ1-2
V gene: TRBV4-1
clone size: few
D gene: TRBD1
CDR3 protein: CASSQDLGTGAYGYTF
CDR3 DNA: TGCGCCAGCAGCCAAGATCTGGGGACAGGTGCGTATGGCTACACCTTC

J gene: TRBJ2-7
V gene: TRBV18
clone size: .
D gene: .
CDR3 protein: CASSLGVYEQYF
CDR3 DNA: TGTGCCAGCTCACTAGGGGTCTACGAGCAGTACTTC

J gene: TRBJ2-7
V gene: TRBV2
clone size: .
D gene: .
CDR3 protein: CASSDPGAGEAYEQYF
CDR3 DNA: TGTGCCAGCAGTGACCCAGGGGCAGGGGAAGCCTACGAGCAGTACTTC

J gene: TRBJ2-5
V gene: TRBV6-6
clone size: .
D gene: .
CDR3 protein: CASSYSSGETQYF
CDR3 DNA: TGTGCCAGCAGTTACTCTAGCGGAGAGACCCAGTACTTC

J gene: TRBJ2-3
V gene: TRBV13
clone size: .
D gene: TRBD2
CDR3 protein: CASSVGTSGFTDTQYF
CDR3 DNA: TGTGCCAGCAGCGTGGGGACTAGCGGATTCACAGATACGCAGTATTTT

J gene: TRBJ2-7
V gene: TRBV5-1
clone size: once
D gene: TRBD2
CDR3 protein: CASKTLAGLAGGSYEQYF
CDR3 DNA: TGCGCCAGCAAAACTCTAGCGGGACTAGCGGGAGGTAGCTACGAGCAGTACTTC

J gene: TRBJ1-3
V gene: TRBV9
clone size: .
D gene: .
CDR3 protein: CASSARGAGGNTIYF
CDR3 DNA: TGTGCCAGCAGCGCCCGCGGGGCAGGAGGAAACACCATATATTTT

J gene: TRBJ2-7
V gene: TRBV19
clone size: .
D gene: .
CDR3 protein: CASSRQEPSYEQYF
CDR3 DNA: TGTGCCAGTAGTAGACAGGAACCCTCCTACGAGCAGTACTTC

J gene: TRBJ2-7
V gene: TRBV6-6
clone size: .
D gene: TRBD1
CDR3 protein: CASNRGQGFYEQYF
CDR3 DNA: TGTGCCAGCAATAGGGGACAGGGATTCTACGAGCAGTACTTC

J gene: TRBJ1-1
V gene: TRBV4-1
clone size: .
D gene: TRBD1
CDR3 protein: CASSQNRQGFEAFF
CDR3 DNA: TGCGCCAGCAGCCAAAATAGACAGGGGTTTGAAGCTTTCTTT

J gene: TRBJ1-4
V gene: TRBV20-1
clone size: .
D gene: .
CDR3 protein: CSARDREPLFF
CDR3 DNA: TGCAGTGCTAGAGATAGGGAGCCGCTGTTTTTT

J gene: TRBJ1-6
V gene: TRBV5-8
clone size: .
D gene: .
CDR3 protein: CASSLGQIHNSPLHF
CDR3 DNA: TGTGCCAGCAGCTTGGGACAGATCCATAATTCACCCCTCCACTTT